This T cell receptor (beta chain) was sequenced during a study of shared clonotypes between healthy human individuals. Libraries were prepared by immunoSEQ multiplex PCR; TCRdb keeps only in-frame clonotypes and omits some of them. The sample records roughly 2.2 million clones, over 85% being singletons. Concerning this clone: Its antigen is unidentified.

Notes on the study in general: Represented diversity (both genetic and exposure-history) was limited by the small number of donors.

Germline V gene data show CDR1 as SGHTA and CDR2 as FQGNSA. J was trimmed by 4 bases and V by 3 bases; bases with no gene match: 5. The CDR3 is 14 amino acids. The rearrangement joins TRBV7-2 to TRBJ1-1, with 7 bases fitting TRBD1. The clonotype originates from a man younger than 30 in good health. Some clones in this sample may be carry-over from other donors' samples. Sequenced input: naive CD4+ T cells from PBMCs. Subset indicated: CD45RA+ positively selected. The DNA of the CDR3 is TGTGCCAGCAGCTTCCACAGGGGATCCACTGAAGCTTTCTTT. Translation gives CASSFHRGSTEAFF.